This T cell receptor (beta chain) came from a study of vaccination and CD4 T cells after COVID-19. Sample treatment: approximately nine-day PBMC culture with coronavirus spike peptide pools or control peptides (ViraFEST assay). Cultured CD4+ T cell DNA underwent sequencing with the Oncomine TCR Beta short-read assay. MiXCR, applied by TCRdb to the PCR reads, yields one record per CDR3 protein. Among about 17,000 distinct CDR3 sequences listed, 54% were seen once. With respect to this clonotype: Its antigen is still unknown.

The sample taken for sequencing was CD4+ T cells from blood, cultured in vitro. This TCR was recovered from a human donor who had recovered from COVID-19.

CDR3 DNA: TGTGCCAGCCGAAGATCCCTTCTCGGCTATGGCTACACCTTC. Protein sequence: CASRRSLLGYGYTF. The chain uses TRBV5-6 and TRBJ1-2; D not certain. The CDR3 has 14 amino acids. CDR1 SGHDT and CDR2 YYEEEE come from the germline V gene. V was shortened by 7 bases and J by 4 bases, with 17 bases between the two germline ends.